This TCR beta chain was captured by sequencing in a study of regulatory dendritic cells for organ transplantation. In its sample, this clone ranks as medium-sized. Its antigen remains unknown. Sorted subsets were CFSE-labeled and cultured approximately 5 days with allogeneic dendritic cells. V lost 6 bases to trimming and J lost 7 bases, with 20 bases between them. The CDR3 is made up of 15 amino acids. Germline loops: CDR1 SGHDT, CDR2 YYEEEE. TCRdb's table, derived via immunoSEQ multiplex PCR, lists solely in-frame clones and lacks some. The sample holds 8,000 or so clones; roughly two thirds are singletons and the top ten take roughly 4%.

The sequenced material came from memory CD4+ T cells from blood cultured with dendritic cells. Subset of the sample: CD45RO+ memory T cells. V and J are TRBV5-6 and TRBJ1-5; D unclear. This clonotype was obtained from a human donor in good health. For the CDR3, the DNA is TGTGCCAGCAATCCCCTGTCACAACCAGAACAGCCCCAGCATTTT. Translation: CASNPLSQPEQPQHF.